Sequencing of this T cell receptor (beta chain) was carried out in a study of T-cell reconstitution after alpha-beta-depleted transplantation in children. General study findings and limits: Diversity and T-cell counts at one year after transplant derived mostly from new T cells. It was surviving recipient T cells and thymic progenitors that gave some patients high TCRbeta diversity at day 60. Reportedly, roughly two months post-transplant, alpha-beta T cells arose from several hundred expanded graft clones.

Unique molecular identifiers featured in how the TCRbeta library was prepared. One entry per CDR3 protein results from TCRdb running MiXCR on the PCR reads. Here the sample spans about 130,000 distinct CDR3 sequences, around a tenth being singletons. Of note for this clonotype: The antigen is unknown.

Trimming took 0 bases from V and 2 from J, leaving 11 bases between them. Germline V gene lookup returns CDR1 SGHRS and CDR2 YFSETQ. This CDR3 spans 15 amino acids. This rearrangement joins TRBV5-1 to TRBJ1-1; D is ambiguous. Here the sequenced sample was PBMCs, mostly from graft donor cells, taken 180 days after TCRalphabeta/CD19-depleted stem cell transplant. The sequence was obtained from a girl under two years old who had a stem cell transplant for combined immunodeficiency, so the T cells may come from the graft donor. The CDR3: CASSLGRFINTEAFF. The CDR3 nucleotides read TGCGCCAGCAGCTTGGGCAGGTTTATTAACACTGAAGCTTTCTTT.